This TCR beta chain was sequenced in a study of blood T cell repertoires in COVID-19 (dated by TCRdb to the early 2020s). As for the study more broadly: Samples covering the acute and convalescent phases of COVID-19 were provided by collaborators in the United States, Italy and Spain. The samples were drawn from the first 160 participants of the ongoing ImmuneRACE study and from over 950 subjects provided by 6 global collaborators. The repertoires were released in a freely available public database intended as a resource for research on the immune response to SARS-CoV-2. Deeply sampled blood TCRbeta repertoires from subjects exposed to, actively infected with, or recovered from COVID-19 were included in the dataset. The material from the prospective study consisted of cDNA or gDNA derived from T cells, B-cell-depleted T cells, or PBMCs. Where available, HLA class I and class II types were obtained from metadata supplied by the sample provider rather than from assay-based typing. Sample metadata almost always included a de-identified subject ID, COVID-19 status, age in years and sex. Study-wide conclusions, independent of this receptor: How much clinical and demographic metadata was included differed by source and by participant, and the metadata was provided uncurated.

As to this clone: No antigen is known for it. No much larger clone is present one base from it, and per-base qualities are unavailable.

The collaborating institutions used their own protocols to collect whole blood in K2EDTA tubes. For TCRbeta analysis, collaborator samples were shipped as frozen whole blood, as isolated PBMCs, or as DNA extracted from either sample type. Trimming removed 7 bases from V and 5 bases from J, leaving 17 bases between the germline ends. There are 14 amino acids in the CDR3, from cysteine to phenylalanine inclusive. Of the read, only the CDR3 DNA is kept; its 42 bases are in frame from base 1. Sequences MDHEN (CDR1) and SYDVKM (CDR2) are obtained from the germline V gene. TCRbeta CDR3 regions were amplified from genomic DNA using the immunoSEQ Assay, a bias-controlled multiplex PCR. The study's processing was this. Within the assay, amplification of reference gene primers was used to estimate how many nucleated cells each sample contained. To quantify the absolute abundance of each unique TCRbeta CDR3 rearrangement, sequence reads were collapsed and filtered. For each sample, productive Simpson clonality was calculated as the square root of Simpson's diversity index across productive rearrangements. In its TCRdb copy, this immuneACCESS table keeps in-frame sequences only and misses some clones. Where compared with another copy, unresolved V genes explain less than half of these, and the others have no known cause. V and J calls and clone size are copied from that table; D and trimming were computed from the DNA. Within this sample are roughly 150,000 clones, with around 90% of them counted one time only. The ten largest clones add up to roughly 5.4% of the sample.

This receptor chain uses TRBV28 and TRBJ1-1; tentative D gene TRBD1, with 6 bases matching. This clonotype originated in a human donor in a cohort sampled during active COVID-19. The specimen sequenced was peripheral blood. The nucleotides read TGTGCCAGCACCGTGAGGGAAAGGGGGACTGAAGCTTTCTTT. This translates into CASTVRERGTEAFF. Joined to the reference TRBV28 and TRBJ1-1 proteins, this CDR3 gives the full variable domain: DVKVTQSSRYLVKRTGEKVFLECVQDMDHENMFWYRQDPGLGLRLIYFSYDVKMKEKGDIPEGYSVSREKKERFSLILESASTNQTSMYLCASTVRERGTEAFFGQGTRLTVV.